These 32 T cell receptor beta chains share one sample of origin, sequenced in a study of tumor-infiltrating lymphocytes in oesophageal squamous cell carcinoma. TCRdb redid the calling of the reads with MiXCR, one entry per CDR3 protein. This table holds more than 10,000 distinct CDR3 sequences, over 50% found once. The source material was blood. The source is a female donor with esophageal squamous cell carcinoma.

This clonotype was detected ten times or more. This chain joins TRBV2 and TRBJ2-7; TRBD1 aligns across 12 bases. The J segment lost 5 bases and the V segment lost 5 bases, leaving 7 bases of the junction unmatched. This CDR3 is 15 amino acids long. The germline gives CDR1 SNHLY, CDR2 FYNNEI. The CDR3: CASSRTGDRGHEQYF. CDR3 nucleotide sequence: TGTGCCAGCAGTAGAACAGGGGACAGGGGGCACGAGCAGTACTTC.

The chain is built from TRBV7-3 and TRBJ1-1; D might be TRBD1 (5 bases). The CDR3 has 13 residues. Germline V lookup: CDR1 SGHTA, CDR2 FQGTGA. V gave up 3 bases and J gave up 5 bases, with 10 bases separating them. CDR3 bases: TGTGCCAGCAGCTTTGGGGGGGGGACTGAAGCTTTCTTT. This sequence encodes CASSFGGGTEAFF.

The chain links TRBV7-3 to TRBJ2-6, with unresolved D. The J call is uncertain, as TRBJ2-7 better fits the DNA end. There are 14 residues in the CDR3. Germline V gene data show CDR1 as SGHTA and CDR2 as FQGTGA. The CDR3 DNA follows: TGTGCCAGCAGCTTAATCGCAGGTACCTACGAGCAGTACTTC. Encoded protein: CASSLIAGTYEQYF.

There are a few counts of this clonotype. The rearrangement joins TRBV28 to TRBJ2-6, with TRBD2 matching 11 bases. CDR1 MDHEN and CDR2 SYDVKM come from the germline V gene. CDR3 length: 19 residues. V dropped 0 bases and J dropped 2; count of bases not matched to a gene: 6. The CDR3 is CASSLWVTSGSAGANVLTF. CDR3 DNA: TGTGCCAGCAGTTTATGGGTTACTAGCGGGAGCGCTGGGGCCAACGTCCTGACTTTC.

On this clonotype: A junction boundary mismatches the germline segment, possibly from a read error. The rearrangement uses TRBV5-3 and TRBJ2-5, with 9 bases lining up with TRBD2. With the DNA end fitting TRBJ2-3 better, the J assignment may be wrong. TRBV5-3 is sorted into the ORF group, with uncertain function. The CDR3 has 14 residues. For the CDR3, the DNA is TGTGCCAGCAGCTTCCAGAATAGCGGGGGTACGCAGTATTTT. Translating it yields CASSFQNSGGTQYF.

The V and J genes are TRBV12-3 or TRBV12-4 and TRBJ2-3; D not resolved. The J call may be in error: the DNA end matches TRBJ2-7 better. The CDR3 is made up of 12 amino acids. This CDR3 is CASSPGPYEQYF. The CDR3 nucleotides are TGTGCCTCCTCCCCCGGGCCCTACGAGCAGTACTTC.

This clonotype was observed a handful of times. In nucleotides, the CDR3 is TGTGCCAGCAGCTTATCATCTGAGACCCAGTACTTC. Translated, it gives CASSLSSETQYF. This chain connects TRBV7-2 to TRBJ2-4; D not resolved. The DNA end is a closer match to TRBJ2-5, so the J assignment may be wrong. Germline V lookup: CDR1 SGHTA, CDR2 FQGNSA. This CDR3 spans 12 amino acids.

This chain connects TRBV6-1 to TRBJ2-3; 7 bases map to TRBD1. The germline V gene encodes CDR1 MNHNS and CDR2 SASEGT. With 3 bases clipped from V and 0 bases from J, the junction kept 6 bases outside the gene matches. CDR3 size: 16 residues. CDR3 bases: TGTGCCAGCAGTGATAGGGACAGCAGAAGCACAGATACGCAGTATTTT. Protein product: CASSDRDSRSTDTQYF.

The chain combines TRBV10-3 with TRBJ2-7; 11 nucleotides match TRBD1. With 8 bases clipped from V and 6 bases from J, the junction kept 6 bases outside the gene matches. Per germline, CDR1 ENHRY and CDR2 SYGVKD. The CDR3 extends over 13 amino acids. The CDR3 region is CAIAGQGVSEQYF. In DNA form, the CDR3 reads TGTGCCATCGCGGGACAGGGGGTCAGCGAGCAGTACTTC.

The rearrangement uses TRBV10-3 and TRBJ2-1; 7 positions match TRBD1. The last part of the DNA fits TRBJ2-7 better; the J call may be wrong. The CDR3 consists of 12 residues. CDR1 and CDR2 from the germline V gene are ENHRY and SYGVKD. CDR3 nucleotide sequence: TGTGCCATCAGTGGCCAGGGGGACGAGCAGTACTTC. It codes for CAISGQGDEQYF.

This clonotype was seen more than once but under ten times. CDR3 region: CASSIIAGVTNEQFF. In DNA form, the CDR3 reads TGTGCCAGCAGCATTATAGCAGGAGTTACAAATGAGCAGTTCTTC. This chain links TRBV7-2 with TRBJ2-1; no firm D call. The germline gives CDR1 SGHTA, CDR2 FQGNSA. V lost 5 bases to trimming and J lost 7 bases, with 18 bases between them. The CDR3 extends over 15 amino acids.

There are many counts of this clonotype. The chain uses TRBV7-2 and TRBJ2-1; no reliable D call. The end of the DNA is better explained by TRBJ2-7, so the J call may be wrong. The CDR3 contains 11 residues. Germline-derived CDR1 and CDR2 are SGHTA and FQGNSA. CDR3 bases: TGTGCCAGCAGCCTCACATACGAGCAGTACTTC. Encoded protein: CASSLTYEQYF.

Points on this clonotype: A read error may produce the germline difference seen at one junction end. As DNA, the CDR3 is TGTGCCAGCAGTCGGGACAGGGTCAATTCACCCCTCCACTTC. The encoded protein is CASSRDRVNSPLHF. V gene TRBV12-3 or TRBV12-4 combines with J gene TRBJ2-7, with 9 positions matching TRBD1. The CDR3 consists of 14 residues.

V usage is TRBV12-3 or TRBV12-4 and J usage is TRBJ2-6; D is unclear. The J call may not be correct, given that the DNA end is closer to TRBJ1-2. The CDR3 covers 12 residues. The CDR3 sequence is CASAAKDYGYTF. CDR3 sequence (DNA): TGTGCCAGCGCGGCCAAGGACTATGGCTACACCTTC.

The chain links TRBV7-2 to TRBJ2-1, with D maybe TRBD2 (5 bases). TRBJ2-5 matches the DNA end more closely, so the J call is doubtful. CDR1 SGHTA and CDR2 FQGNSA come from the germline V gene. The CDR3 covers 16 residues. The CDR3 DNA is TGTGCCAGCAGCTTAGGGGTGTGGCGGGACCAAGAGACCCAGTACTTC. Its translation is CASSLGVWRDQETQYF.

The V call is TRBV7-9, the J call TRBJ2-4, with D unresolved. V lost 5 bases and J lost 0, with 17 bases in between. Germline V lookup: CDR1 SEHNR, CDR2 FQNEAQ (reference sequence). The length of the CDR3 is 17 residues. In DNA form, the CDR3 reads TGTGCCAGCAGCCCCCCAAGGAGTGATCTAGCCAAAAACATTCAGTACTTC. Translated, it gives CASSPPRSDLAKNIQYF.

In its sample, this clonotype ranks as medium-sized. The V gene is TRBV28, the J gene TRBJ2-7; 10 nucleotides line up with TRBD1. V was pared by 2 bases and J by 1 base, with 5 bases of the junction left unmatched. CDR1 is MDHEN and CDR2 is SYDVKM in the germline V gene. The CDR3 consists of 16 residues. The CDR3 nucleotides read TGTGCCAGCAGTTTACCCGGGACAGGGGATTCCTACGAGCAGTACTTC. Residues: CASSLPGTGDSYEQYF.

The rearrangement uses TRBV12-5 and TRBJ2-1; D may be TRBD2 (6 bases). The V end lost 7 bases, the J end lost 5 bases, and 12 bases lay between the germline ends. CDR1 is LGHNT and CDR2 is FRNRAP in the germline V gene. CDR3 length equals 13 residues. The CDR3 region has the DNA TGTGCTAGTGAATTGGGGGGTAACAATGAGCAGTTCTTC. It specifies CASELGGNNEQFF.

The J gene is TRBJ2-5, the V gene TRBV25-1, with 7 bases that match TRBD1. The J call may be wrong; the DNA end is better matched by TRBJ2-1. The CDR3 is made up of 17 amino acids. Germline CDR1 and CDR2: MGHDK and SYGVNS. CDR3 protein: CASSEDHRGDMDNEQFF. CDR3 bases: TGTGCCAGCAGTGAGGACCACAGGGGTGACATGGACAATGAGCAGTTCTTC.

The chain joins TRBV7-9 to TRBJ1-4; 10 bases align to TRBD1. This CDR3 is 15 amino acids long. Germline V lookup: CDR1 SEHNR, CDR2 FQNEAQ (reference sequence). V trimming: 3 bases; J trimming: 8 bases; junction bases outside the gene matches: 6. This CDR3 reads CASSLGQGQWEKLFF. The CDR3 region has the DNA TGTGCCAGCAGCTTGGGACAGGGGCAGTGGGAAAAACTGTTTTTT.

This clonotype was counted ten times or more. The chain carries TRBV6-1 and TRBJ2-2; 14 bases are a match to TRBD2. Germline values: CDR1 MNHNS, CDR2 SASEGT. V lost 5 bases and J lost 4; bases outside the gene matches: 9. This CDR3 has 18 residues. CDR3 sequence reads: CASSLGLAGDGGTGELFF. The CDR3 nucleotides read TGTGCCAGCAGTTTGGGACTAGCGGGAGATGGGGGCACCGGGGAGCTGTTTTTT.

The chain joins TRBV7-6 to TRBJ2-3; TRBD1 is a possible D gene (6 bases). The DNA end is more similar to TRBJ2-1, so the J call may be wrong. The CDR3 consists of 16 residues. Germline values: CDR1 SGHVS, CDR2 FNYEAQ. CDR3 residues: CASSLEAGASYNEQFF. The DNA of the CDR3 is TGTGCCAGCAGCTTAGAGGCAGGGGCCTCCTACAATGAGCAGTTCTTC.

The CDR3 nucleotides read TGTGCCAGCAGTGACTGGGACAGTAGGAATTCACCCCTCCACTTT. Residues: CASSDWDSRNSPLHF. The chain employs TRBV6-1 and TRBJ1-6; 7 bases are a match to TRBD1. This CDR3 is built from 15 residues. The trim removed 3 bases at V and 7 bases at J, leaving 6 bases unmatched. CDR1 and CDR2 (germline): MNHNS, SASEGT.

J is TRBJ2-6 and V is TRBV12-3 or TRBV12-4, with no clear D. The DNA end is a closer match to TRBJ2-7, so the J assignment may be wrong. CDR3 size: 13 residues. CDR3 bases: TGTGCCAGCAGTTTGGACGGACCCTACGAGCAGTACTTC. As protein: CASSLDGPYEQYF.

This clonotype showed up just a few times. The V gene is TRBV7-8, the J gene TRBJ1-1; D is unclear. This CDR3 has 14 amino acids. Trimming removed 3 bases at V and 8 bases at J, with 16 bases between. Looked up from germline, CDR1 is SGHVS and CDR2 is FQNEAQ. CDR3 coding DNA: TGTGCCAGCAGCTTTATGGCAGGCCCAAAAGAAGCTTTCTTT. This gives the protein CASSFMAGPKEAFF.

The DNA of the CDR3 is TGTGCCAGTAGTATGGGGACAGTTAGGGGCTACACCTTC. Translation: CASSMGTVRGYTF. The V gene is TRBV19, the J gene TRBJ2-7; the match to TRBD1 covers 7 bases. The J call could be wrong; TRBJ1-2 is a better fit for the DNA end. CDR1 LNHDA and CDR2 SQIVND come from the germline V gene (reference sequence). The CDR3 contains 13 residues.

This chain connects TRBV19 to TRBJ1-5, with D unclear. Trimming shortened V by 7 bases and J by 6 bases, and 13 bases separated the two germline ends. CDR1 is LNHDA, CDR2 SQIVND, per germline (reference sequence). The length of the CDR3 is 13 residues. The CDR3 loop reads CASTPEPPQPQHF. The CDR3 DNA reads as TGTGCCAGTACCCCGGAGCCGCCTCAGCCCCAGCATTTT.

The chain combines TRBV24-1 with TRBJ2-3; 8 bases are a match to TRBD2. The J call may be wrong; the DNA end is better matched by TRBJ2-1. Germline V gene lookup returns CDR1 KGHDR and CDR2 SFDVKD. CDR3 length equals 15 residues. Here the CDR3 DNA reads TGTGCCACCAGTGATCTTTGGACTAGCCCCGATAGGCAGTTCTTC. Translating gives CATSDLWTSPDRQFF.

This clonotype was detected only a few times. This sequence joins TRBV7-9 and TRBJ2-2, with D unresolved. V dropped 5 bases and J dropped 10 bases, with 17 bases sitting between them. The CDR3 covers 14 residues. The germline V gene has CDR1 SEHNR and CDR2 FQNEAQ (reference sequence). The CDR3 DNA reads as TGTGCCAGCAGCCCCGAGGCGCGTTCCGAGGAGCTGTTTTTT. Encoded protein: CASSPEARSEELFF.

The rearrangement uses TRBV7-2 and TRBJ2-5; TRBD1 might be the D (6 bases). TRBJ2-7 matches the DNA end more closely, so the J call is doubtful. The CDR3 runs to 15 residues. Germline loops: CDR1 SGHTA, CDR2 FQGNSA. CDR3 amino acids: CASSLTGTPYYEQYF. The CDR3 DNA follows: TGTGCCAGCAGCTTAACCGGGACACCGTACTACGAGCAGTACTTC.

This rearrangement joins TRBV7-2 to TRBJ2-1, with 7 bases that match TRBD2. The J call is in doubt because the DNA end fits TRBJ2-7 better. Per germline, CDR1 SGHTA and CDR2 FQGNSA. The CDR3 extends over 15 amino acids. CDR3 in DNA: TGTGCCAGCAGCTTAGTTGAGGGAGGGCGCTACGAGCAGTACTTC. It codes for CASSLVEGGRYEQYF.

This chain connects TRBV10-3 to TRBJ2-4, with a possible D match to TRBD1 (6 bases). The tail of the sequence fits TRBJ2-7 better, so the J call may be wrong. Germline CDR1 is ENHRY and CDR2 is SYGVKD. The CDR3 runs 14 residues. The CDR3 DNA sequence: TGTGCCATCAGAGACTTAAACAGGGTCTACGAGCAGTACTTC. Protein sequence: CAIRDLNRVYEQYF.